This entry features one T cell receptor beta chain sequence. Antigen unknown. This entry comes from a study of T cell responses to AZD1222 COVID-19 vaccine. Study at large: Second-dose timings of about 4 or about 12 weeks were pooled. Study-wide findings and caveats: There were mostly white British donors and more females than males, and clonal diversity was possibly underestimated. Spike was spanned by vaccine-associated CD4 TCRs, with dominance at 160-218 and 743-854.

Sequencing used immunoSEQ multiplex PCR; TCRdb keeps in-frame clones, though not all of them. The sample holds tens of thousands of clones; approximately 86% are singletons and the top ten take 6.8%. The germline CDR1 and CDR2 sequences are MDHEN and SYDVKM. V lost 4 bases, J lost 5 bases, and 21 bases lay in between. This CDR3 contains 18 residues. Specimen: peripheral blood, collected on day 0 of AZD1222 vaccination. This chain joins TRBV28 and TRBJ2-6; D is unclear. The source is an adult in good health. CDR3 sequence: CASSSRHDSGGRANVLTF. The CDR3 coding sequence is TGTGCCAGCAGTTCAAGGCATGATTCGGGTGGTAGGGCCAACGTCCTGACTTTC.